Listed below are T cell receptor beta chains from one sample, sequenced in a study of shared clonotypes between healthy human individuals. Clones were sequenced by immunoSEQ multiplex PCR, and TCRdb holds only the in-frame ones, with some missing. The sample consists of over a million clones, around 97% of them appearing once. The sequencing sample was made of naive CD4+ T cells sorted from blood. These receptors came from a man aged 30 to 45 in good health. Both conserved end residues are part of each CDR3. A D gene is named only where the DNA matches it firmly. Expanded clones get a size class; other rows say once, few or many, or leave the size out.

length	size	D	V	J	CDR3	DNA
14	-	-	TRBV10-2	TRBJ2-1	CATVGRSSYNEQFF	TGCGCCACCGTGGGGAGGAGCTCCTACAATGAGCAGTTCTTC
14	-	TRBD2	TRBV28	TRBJ2-2	CASRLAGNTGELFF	TGTGCCAGCAGACTAGCGGGAAACACCGGGGAGCTGTTTTTT
15	-	-	TRBV9	TRBJ2-2	CASSVGSGNTGELFF	TGTGCCAGCAGCGTAGGTAGCGGGAACACCGGGGAGCTGTTTTTT
16	-	TRBD2	TRBV5-1	TRBJ2-4	CASSPRTAGVSNIQYF	TGCGCCAGCAGCCCCAGGACAGCGGGAGTATCGAACATTCAGTACTTC
14	-	-	TRBV18	TRBJ2-5	CASSPFGYQETQYF	TGTGCCAGCTCACCTTTTGGGTACCAAGAGACCCAGTACTTC
17	-	-	TRBV9	TRBJ2-5	CASSVGGRNVYQETQYF	TGTGCCAGCAGCGTAGGGGGACGGAACGTGTACCAAGAGACCCAGTACTTC
17	-	TRBD2	TRBV7-9	TRBJ2-7	CASSLAQVAGGSYEQYF	TGTGCCAGCAGCTTAGCGCAGGTTGCGGGAGGCTCCTACGAGCAGTACTTC
14	few	-	TRBV29-1	TRBJ2-2	CSVEDRGNTGELFF	TGCAGCGTTGAAGATAGGGGGAACACCGGGGAGCTGTTTTTT
15	-	TRBD1	TRBV4-1	TRBJ2-7	CASSAWDRVYNEQYF	TGCGCCAGCAGCGCATGGGACAGGGTGTATAACGAGCAGTACTTC
12	-	-	TRBV28	TRBJ1-5	CASNPLWQPQHF	TGTGCCAGCAATCCTCTTTGGCAGCCCCAGCATTTT
16	-	TRBD2	TRBV7-7	TRBJ2-5	CASSLARTSGQETQYF	TGTGCCAGCAGCTTAGCTAGGACTAGCGGGCAAGAGACCCAGTACTTC
15	-	TRBD1	TRBV4-3	TRBJ1-2	CASSQVTGFVYGYTF	TGCGCCAGCAGCCAAGTGACAGGGTTTGTCTATGGCTACACCTTC
12	-	-	TRBV7-9	TRBJ2-1	CASRGGNNEQFF	TGTGCCAGCAGAGGGGGAAACAATGAGCAGTTCTTC
16	-	TRBD1	TRBV10-2	TRBJ1-3	CASSALLRGQGNTIYF	TGCGCCAGCAGTGCCCTTTTAAGGGGGCAAGGAAACACCATATATTTT
12	once	-	TRBV27	TRBJ1-4	CASAGKNEKLFF	TGTGCCAGCGCGGGCAAAAATGAAAAACTGTTTTTT